This T cell receptor beta chain was recorded in a study of cytomegalovirus exposure and HLA in healthy donors. CDR1 is SGDLS, CDR2 YYNGEE, per germline. The CDR3 contains 16 residues. V lost 0 bases, J lost 5 bases, and 8 bases stayed unmatched. PCR used 60 Vbeta primers and 13 Jbeta primers. TCRdb's copy holds only in-frame clones and misses some; the assay was immunoSEQ multiplex PCR. The table has about 200,000 clones, about 88% seen once. The TCR sequence derives from a woman aged 25 to 39 in good health and CMV-seronegative. The V and J genes are TRBV9 and TRBJ2-5; TRBD2 agrees at 9 bases. The sample comprised PBMCs. CDR3 protein: CASSVGAGGAQETQYF. The CDR3 DNA reads TGTGCCAGCAGCGTAGGTGCGGGAGGGGCTCAGGAGACCCAGTACTTC.